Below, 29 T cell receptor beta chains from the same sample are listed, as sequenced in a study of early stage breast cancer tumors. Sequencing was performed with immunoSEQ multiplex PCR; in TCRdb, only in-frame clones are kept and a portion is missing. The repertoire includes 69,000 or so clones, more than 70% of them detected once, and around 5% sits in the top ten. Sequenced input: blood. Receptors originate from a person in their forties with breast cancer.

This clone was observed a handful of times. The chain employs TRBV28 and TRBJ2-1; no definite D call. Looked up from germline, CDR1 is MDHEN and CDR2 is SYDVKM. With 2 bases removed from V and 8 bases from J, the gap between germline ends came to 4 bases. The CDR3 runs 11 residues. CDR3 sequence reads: CASSLIYEQFF. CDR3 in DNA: TGTGCCAGCAGTTTAATTTATGAGCAGTTCTTC.

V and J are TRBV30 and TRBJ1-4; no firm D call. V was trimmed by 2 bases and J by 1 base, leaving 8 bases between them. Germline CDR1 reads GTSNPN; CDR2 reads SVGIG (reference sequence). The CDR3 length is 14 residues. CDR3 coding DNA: TGTGCCTGGAGTTTGGGGAGAACTAATGAAAAACTGTTTTTT. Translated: CAWSLGRTNEKLFF.

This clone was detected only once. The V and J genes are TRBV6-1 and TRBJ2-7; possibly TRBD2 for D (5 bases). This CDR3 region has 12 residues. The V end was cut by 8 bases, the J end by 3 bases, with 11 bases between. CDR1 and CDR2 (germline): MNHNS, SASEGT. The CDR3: CASEGDRYEQYF. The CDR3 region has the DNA TGTGCCAGCGAGGGCGACCGCTACGAGCAGTACTTC.

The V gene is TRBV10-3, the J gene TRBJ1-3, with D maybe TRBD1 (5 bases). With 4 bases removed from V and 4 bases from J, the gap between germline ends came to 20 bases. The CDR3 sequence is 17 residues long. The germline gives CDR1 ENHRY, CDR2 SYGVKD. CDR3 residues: CAISVHGTDVRGNTIYF. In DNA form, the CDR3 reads TGTGCCATCAGTGTCCATGGGACGGACGTACGGGGAAACACCATATATTTT.

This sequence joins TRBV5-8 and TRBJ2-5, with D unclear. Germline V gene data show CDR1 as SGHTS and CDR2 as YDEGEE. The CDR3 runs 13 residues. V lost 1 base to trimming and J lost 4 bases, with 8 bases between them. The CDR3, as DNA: TGTGCCAGCAGCTTGAGCAGATTAGAGACCCAGTACTTC. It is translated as CASSLSRLETQYF.

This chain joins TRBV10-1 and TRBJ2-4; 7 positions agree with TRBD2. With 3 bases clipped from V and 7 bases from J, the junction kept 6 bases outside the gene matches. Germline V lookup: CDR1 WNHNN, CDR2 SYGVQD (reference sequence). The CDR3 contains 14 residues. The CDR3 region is CASSEGGEGNIQYF. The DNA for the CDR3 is TGCGCCAGCAGTGAAGGCGGGGAGGGGAACATTCAGTACTTC.

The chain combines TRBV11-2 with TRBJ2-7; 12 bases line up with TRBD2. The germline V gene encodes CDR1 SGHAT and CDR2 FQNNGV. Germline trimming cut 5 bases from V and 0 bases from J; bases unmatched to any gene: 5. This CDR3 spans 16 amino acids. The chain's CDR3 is CASSKRTSGNSYEQYF. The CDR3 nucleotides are TGTGCCAGCAGCAAAAGGACTAGCGGGAACTCCTACGAGCAGTACTTC.

The CDR3 protein is CASSPGEKLFF. CDR3 sequence (DNA): TGTGCCAGCAGCCCGGGTGAAAAACTGTTTTTT. The chain recombines TRBV28 with TRBJ1-4; D gene ambiguous. V lost 6 bases, J lost 7 bases, and 6 bases lay in between. The CDR3 consists of 11 residues. Germline V gene lookup returns CDR1 MDHEN and CDR2 SYDVKM.

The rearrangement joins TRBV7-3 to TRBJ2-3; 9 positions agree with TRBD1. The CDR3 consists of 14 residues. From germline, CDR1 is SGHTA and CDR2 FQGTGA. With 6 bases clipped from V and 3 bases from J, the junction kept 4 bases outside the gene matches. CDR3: CASSPTGGTDTQYF. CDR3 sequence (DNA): TGTGCCAGCAGTCCGACAGGGGGAACAGATACGCAGTATTTT.

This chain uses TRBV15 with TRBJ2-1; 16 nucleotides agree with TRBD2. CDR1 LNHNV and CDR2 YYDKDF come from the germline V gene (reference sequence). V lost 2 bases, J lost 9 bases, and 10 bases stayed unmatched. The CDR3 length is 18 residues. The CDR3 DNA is TGTGCCACCAGCAGATCCGGGACTAGCGGGAGGGCCGGGGTTGAGCAGTTCTTC. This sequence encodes CATSRSGTSGRAGVEQFF.

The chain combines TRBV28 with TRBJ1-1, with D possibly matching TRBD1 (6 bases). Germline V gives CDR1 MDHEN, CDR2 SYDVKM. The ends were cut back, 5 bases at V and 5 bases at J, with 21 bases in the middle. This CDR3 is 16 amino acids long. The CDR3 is CASSPQGQNSQTEAFF. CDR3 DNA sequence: TGTGCCAGCAGTCCCCAAGGACAGAACAGTCAGACTGAAGCTTTCTTT.

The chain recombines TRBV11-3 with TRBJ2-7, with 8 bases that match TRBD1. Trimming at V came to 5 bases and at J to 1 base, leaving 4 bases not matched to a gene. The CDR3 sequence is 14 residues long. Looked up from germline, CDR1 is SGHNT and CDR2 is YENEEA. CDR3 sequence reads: CASSHRDRSYEQYF. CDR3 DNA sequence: TGTGCCAGCAGCCACCGGGACAGGTCCTACGAGCAGTACTTC.

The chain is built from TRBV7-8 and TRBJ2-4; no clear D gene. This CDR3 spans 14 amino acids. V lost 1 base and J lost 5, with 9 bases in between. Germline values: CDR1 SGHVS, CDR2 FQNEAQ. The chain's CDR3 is CASSLDYKENIQYF. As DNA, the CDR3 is TGTGCCAGCAGCTTAGACTATAAGGAAAACATTCAGTACTTC. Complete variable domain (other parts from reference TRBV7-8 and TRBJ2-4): GAGVSQSPRYKVAKRGQDVALRCDPISGHVSLFWYQQALGQGPEFLTYFQNEAQLDKSGLPSDRFFAERPEGSVSTLKIQRTQQEDSAVYLCASSLDYKENIQYFGAGTRLSVL.

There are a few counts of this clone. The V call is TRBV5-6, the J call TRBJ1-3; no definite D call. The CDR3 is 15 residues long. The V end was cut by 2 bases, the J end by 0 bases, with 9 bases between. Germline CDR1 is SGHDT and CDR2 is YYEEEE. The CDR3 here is CASSFTVYSGNTIYF. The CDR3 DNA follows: TGTGCCAGCAGCTTTACAGTTTACTCTGGAAACACCATATATTTT. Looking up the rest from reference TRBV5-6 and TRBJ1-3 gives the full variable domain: DAGVTQSPTHLIKTRGQQVTLRCSPKSGHDTVSWYQQALGQGPQFIFQYYEEEERQRGNFPDRFSGHQFPNYSSELNVNALLLGDSALYLCASSFTVYSGNTIYFGEGSWLTVV.

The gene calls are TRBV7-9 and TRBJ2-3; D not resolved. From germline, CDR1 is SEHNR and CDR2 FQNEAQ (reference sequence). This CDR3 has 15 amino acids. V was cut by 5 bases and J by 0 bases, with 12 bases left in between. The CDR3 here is CASSIPWTSTDTQYF. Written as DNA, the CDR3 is TGTGCCAGCAGCATCCCCTGGACGAGCACAGATACGCAGTATTTT.

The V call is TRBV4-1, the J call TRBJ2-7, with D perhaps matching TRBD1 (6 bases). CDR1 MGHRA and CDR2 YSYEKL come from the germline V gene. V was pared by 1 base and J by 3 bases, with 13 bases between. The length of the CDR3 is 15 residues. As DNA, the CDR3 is TGCGCCAGCAGCCAAGGCAGGGGCTATTACTACGAGCAGTACTTC. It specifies CASSQGRGYYYEQYF.

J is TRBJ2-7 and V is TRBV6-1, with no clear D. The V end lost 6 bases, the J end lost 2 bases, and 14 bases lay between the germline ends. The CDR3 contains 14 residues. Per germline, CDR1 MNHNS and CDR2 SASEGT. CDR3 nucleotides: TGTGCCAGCAGCACTCAAGGTGGACCCTACGAGCAGTACTTC. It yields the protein CASSTQGGPYEQYF.

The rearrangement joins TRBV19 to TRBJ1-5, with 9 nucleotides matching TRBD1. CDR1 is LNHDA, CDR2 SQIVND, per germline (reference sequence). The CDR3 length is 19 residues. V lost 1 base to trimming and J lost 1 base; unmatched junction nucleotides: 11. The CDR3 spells CASSIVQGARGKSNQPQHF. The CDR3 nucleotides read TGTGCCAGTAGTATAGTACAGGGGGCGCGAGGGAAAAGCAATCAGCCCCAGCATTTT.

CDR3: CASSLDSGSGEQYF. CDR3 coding DNA: TGTGCCAGCAGCTTGGATAGCGGGAGCGGGGAGCAGTACTTC. The V gene is TRBV11-2, the J gene TRBJ2-7; 9 nucleotides line up with TRBD2. From germline, CDR1 is SGHAT and CDR2 FQNNGV. V lost 3 bases, J lost 7 bases, and 7 bases stayed unmatched. This CDR3 has 14 amino acids.

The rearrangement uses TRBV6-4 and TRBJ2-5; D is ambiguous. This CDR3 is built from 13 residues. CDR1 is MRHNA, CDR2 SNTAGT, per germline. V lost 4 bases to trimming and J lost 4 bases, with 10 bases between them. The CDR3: CASSGSSGETQYF. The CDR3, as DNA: TGTGCCAGCAGTGGGTCAAGTGGAGAGACCCAGTACTTC.

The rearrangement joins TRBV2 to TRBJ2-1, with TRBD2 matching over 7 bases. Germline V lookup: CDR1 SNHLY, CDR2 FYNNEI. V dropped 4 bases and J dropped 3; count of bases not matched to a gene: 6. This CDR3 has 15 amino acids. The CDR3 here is CASSVETSNYNEQFF. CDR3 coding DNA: TGTGCCAGCAGTGTGGAGACTAGCAACTACAATGAGCAGTTCTTC.

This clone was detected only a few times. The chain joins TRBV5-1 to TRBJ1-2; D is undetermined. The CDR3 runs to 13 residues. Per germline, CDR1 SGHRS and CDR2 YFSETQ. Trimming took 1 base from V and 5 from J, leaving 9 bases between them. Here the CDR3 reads CASSLFQDYGYTF. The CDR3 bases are TGCGCCAGCAGCTTGTTTCAGGATTATGGCTACACCTTC.

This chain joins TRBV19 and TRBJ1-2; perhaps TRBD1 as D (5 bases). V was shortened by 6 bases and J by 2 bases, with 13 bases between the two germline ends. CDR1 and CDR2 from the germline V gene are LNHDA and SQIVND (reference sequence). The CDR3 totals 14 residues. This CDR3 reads CASSGGTRNYGYTF. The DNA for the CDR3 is TGTGCCAGTAGCGGGGGGACTAGGAACTATGGCTACACCTTC.

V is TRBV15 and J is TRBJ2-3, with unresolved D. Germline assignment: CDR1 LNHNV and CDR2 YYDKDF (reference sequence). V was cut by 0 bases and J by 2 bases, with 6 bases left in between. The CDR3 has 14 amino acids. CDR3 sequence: CATSRDLYTDTQYF. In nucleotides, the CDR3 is TGTGCCACCAGCAGAGATTTGTACACAGATACGCAGTATTTT.

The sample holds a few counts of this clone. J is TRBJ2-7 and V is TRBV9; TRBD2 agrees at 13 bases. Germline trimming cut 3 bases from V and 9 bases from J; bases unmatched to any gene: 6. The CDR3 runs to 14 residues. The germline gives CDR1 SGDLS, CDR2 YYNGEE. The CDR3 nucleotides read TGTGCCAGCAGCGATAGGACTAGCGGGAGCTTGCAGTACTTC. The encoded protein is CASSDRTSGSLQYF. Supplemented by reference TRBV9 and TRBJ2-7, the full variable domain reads DSGVTQTPKHLITATGQRVTLRCSPRSGDLSVYWYQQSLDQGLQFLIQYYNGEERAKGNILERFSAQQFPDLHSELNLSSLELGDSALYFCASSDRTSGSLQYFGPGTRLTVT.

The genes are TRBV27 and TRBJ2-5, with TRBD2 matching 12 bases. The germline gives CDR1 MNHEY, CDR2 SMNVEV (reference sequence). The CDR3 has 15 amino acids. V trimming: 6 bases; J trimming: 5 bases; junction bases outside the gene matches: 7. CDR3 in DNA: TGTGCCAGCAGGCGACTAGCGGGAGTACGGGAGACCCAGTACTTC. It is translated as CASRRLAGVRETQYF.

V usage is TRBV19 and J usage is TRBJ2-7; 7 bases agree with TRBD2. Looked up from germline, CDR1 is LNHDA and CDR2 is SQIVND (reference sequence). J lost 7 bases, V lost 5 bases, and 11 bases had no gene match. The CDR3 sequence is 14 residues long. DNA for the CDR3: TGTGCCAGTAGTCCGACTAGCCCGTCCGTGGAGCAGTACTTC. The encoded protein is CASSPTSPSVEQYF.

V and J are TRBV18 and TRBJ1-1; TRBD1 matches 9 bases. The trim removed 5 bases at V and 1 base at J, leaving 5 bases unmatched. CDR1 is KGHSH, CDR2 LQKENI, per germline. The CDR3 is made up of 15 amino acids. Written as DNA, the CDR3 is TGTGCCAGCTCATCACTGGGACAGGGGAACACTGAAGCTTTCTTT. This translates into CASSSLGQGNTEAFF.

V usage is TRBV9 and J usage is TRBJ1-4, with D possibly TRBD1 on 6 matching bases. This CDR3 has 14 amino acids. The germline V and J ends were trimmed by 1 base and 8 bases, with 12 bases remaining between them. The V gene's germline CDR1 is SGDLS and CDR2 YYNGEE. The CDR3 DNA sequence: TGTGCCAGCAGCGTACGACAGGAGGGGGAAAAACTGTTTTTT. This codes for CASSVRQEGEKLFF.